This entry lists 7 T cell receptor beta chains sequenced from one sample in a study of blood T cell repertoires in COVID-19. Measured with immunoSEQ multiplex PCR; TCRdb has only the in-frame clones, and not every one. The sample includes 30,000 to 40,000 clones, roughly 80% seen only once; the top ten take about 3%. Input material: peripheral blood. The receptors here all came from a man aged 65 to 85 with COVID-19, enrolled during active disease.

The chain has TRBV12-5 and TRBJ2-1; D ambiguous. The CDR3 is made up of 11 amino acids. From germline, CDR1 is LGHNT and CDR2 FRNRAP. V lost 4 bases to trimming and J lost 4 bases, with 2 bases between them. In nucleotides, the CDR3 is TGTGCTAGTGGTTCTTACAATGAGCAGTTCTTC. Encoded protein: CASGSYNEQFF.

The CDR3 bases are TGCGCCAGCAGCTGGACTAGCGCCTACTCCTACAATGAGCAGTTCTTC. Its protein product is CASSWTSAYSYNEQFF. J is TRBJ2-1 and V is TRBV5-1; 9 bases are shared with TRBD2. This CDR3 is 16 amino acids long. Germline V gene sequence: CDR1 SGHRS, CDR2 YFSETQ. The V and J ends lost 3 bases and 0 bases, in that order; junction bases with no gene match: 4.

This chain links TRBV27 with TRBJ1-2; D possibly corresponds to TRBD1 (5 bases). Trimming cost V 0 bases and J 1 base, with 9 bases left between them. The CDR3 sequence is 15 residues long. CDR1 and CDR2 from the germline V gene are MNHEY and SMNVEV (reference sequence). The CDR3 protein is CASSLSRALNYGYTF. CDR3 nucleotides: TGTGCCAGCAGTTTATCCAGGGCTCTTAACTATGGCTACACCTTC.

The chain links TRBV4-1 to TRBJ1-1, with unresolved D. CDR3 length equals 13 residues. Deletions cut 0 bases from V and 3 bases from J, with 5 bases between. CDR1 and CDR2 (germline): MGHRA, YSYEKL. CDR3 region: CASSQDTDTEAFF. In DNA form, the CDR3 reads TGCGCCAGCAGCCAAGATACGGACACTGAAGCTTTCTTT.

This clone was detected a few times. As DNA, the CDR3 is TGCAGCGTTGAACCCAGACAGTATCATGGCTACACCTTC. The encoded protein is CSVEPRQYHGYTF. V and J are TRBV29-1 and TRBJ1-2, with D perhaps matching TRBD1 (5 bases). CDR3 length equals 13 residues. Germline CDR1 reads SQVTM; CDR2 reads ANQGSEA. V dropped 2 bases and J dropped 6 bases, with 13 bases sitting between them.

The genes are TRBV11-2 and TRBJ1-3; the D gene is possibly TRBD1 (5 bases). CDR1 is SGHAT, CDR2 FQNNGV, per germline. Trimming took 5 bases from V and 4 from J, leaving 9 bases between them. This CDR3 contains 13 residues. The CDR3 sequence is CASSHQGGNTIYF. CDR3 sequence (DNA): TGTGCCAGCAGCCATCAGGGAGGAAACACCATATATTTT.

The rearrangement uses TRBV19 and TRBJ2-4, with D maybe TRBD2 (6 bases). With 3 bases removed from V and 0 bases from J, the gap between germline ends came to 9 bases. Germline loops: CDR1 LNHDA, CDR2 SQIVND (reference sequence). The CDR3 totals 15 residues. DNA for the CDR3: TGTGCCAGTAGTATGTTGGAGGGAGCCAAAAACATTCAGTACTTC. This translates into CASSMLEGAKNIQYF. The complete variable domain, with remaining parts taken from reference TRBV19 and TRBJ2-4, reads DGGITQSPKYLFRKEGQNVTLSCEQNLNHDAMYWYRQDPGQGLRLIYYSQIVNDFQKGDIAEGYSVSREKKESFPLTVTSAQKNPTAFYLCASSMLEGAKNIQYFGAGTRLSVL.